This T cell receptor (beta chain) was recovered during a study of blood T cells in healthy people across ages. About the study: T cells yielded about one barcoded beta molecule per two cells through template switching.

Study-level results: Long-lived and aged donors differed, with more naive CD4+ cells and higher diversity in the long-lived.

Combining a sample-barcoded 5' primer with a J-beta primer mix, a second PCR ran for roughly 7 to 12 cycles. Each single sample gave us at least 2.5 million CDR3-containing paired-end reads. MiXCR, applied by TCRdb to the 5' RACE reads, yields one record per CDR3 protein. This sample has about 570,000 distinct CDR3 sequences, with 25% to 30% found just once. Peripheral blood samples of roughly 10 milliliters were drawn from each donor. With regard to this clonotype: Antigen: not known.

Sequencing used blood. This TCR derives from a woman aged 70-85 years in good health.

The CDR3 nucleotides read TGTGCCTGGAGTGGGTCAGTAGCGGTTCGCTACGAGCAGTACTTC. It codes for CAWSGSVAVRYEQYF. The J gene is TRBJ2-7, the V gene TRBV30, with D possibly being TRBD2 (6 bases). Germline CDR1 is GTSNPN and CDR2 is SVGIG (reference sequence). The CDR3 has 15 amino acids. Trimming shortened V by 1 base and J by 3 bases, and 16 bases separated the two germline ends.